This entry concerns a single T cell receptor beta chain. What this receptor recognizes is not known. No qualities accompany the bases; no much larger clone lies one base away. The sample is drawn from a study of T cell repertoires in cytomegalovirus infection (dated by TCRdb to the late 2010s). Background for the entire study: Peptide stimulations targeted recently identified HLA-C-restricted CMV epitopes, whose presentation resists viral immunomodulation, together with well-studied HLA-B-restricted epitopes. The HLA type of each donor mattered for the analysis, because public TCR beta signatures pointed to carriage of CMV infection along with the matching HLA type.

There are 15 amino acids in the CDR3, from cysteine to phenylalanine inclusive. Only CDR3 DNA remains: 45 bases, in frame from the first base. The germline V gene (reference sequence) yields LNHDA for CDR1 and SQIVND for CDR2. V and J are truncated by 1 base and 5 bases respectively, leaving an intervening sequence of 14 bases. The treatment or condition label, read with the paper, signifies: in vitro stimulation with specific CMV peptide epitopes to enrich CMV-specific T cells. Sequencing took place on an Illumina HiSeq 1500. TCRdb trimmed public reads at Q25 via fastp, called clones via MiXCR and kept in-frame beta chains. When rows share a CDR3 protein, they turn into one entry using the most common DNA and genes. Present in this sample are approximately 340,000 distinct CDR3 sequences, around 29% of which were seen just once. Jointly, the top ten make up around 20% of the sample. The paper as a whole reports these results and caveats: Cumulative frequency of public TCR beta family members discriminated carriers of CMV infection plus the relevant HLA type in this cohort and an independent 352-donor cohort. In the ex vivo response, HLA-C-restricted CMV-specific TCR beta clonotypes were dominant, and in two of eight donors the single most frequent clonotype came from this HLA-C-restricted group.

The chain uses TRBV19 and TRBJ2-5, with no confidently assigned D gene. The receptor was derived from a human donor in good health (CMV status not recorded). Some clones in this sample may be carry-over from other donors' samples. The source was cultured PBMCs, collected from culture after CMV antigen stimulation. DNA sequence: TGTGCCAGTAGTATAGCCCGCAGGCGGCAGGAGACCCAGTACTTC. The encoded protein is CASSIARRRQETQYF.